This TCR beta chain was observed in a study of T cell responses to AZD1222 COVID-19 vaccine. For the study at large: Pooling of second doses given at about 4 or about 12 weeks was done.

Findings and limits, study-wide: The donors showed a predominance of white British ancestry and of females, with possible underestimation of clonal diversity. Targets within unmutated variant regions were reportedly found for nearly half of spike-specific TCRs. Repertoires were collected only later (after the peak T cell response had occurred).

Germline CDR1 reads SGHTA; CDR2 reads FQGNSA. The CDR3 totals 14 residues. Trimming removed 4 bases at V and 3 bases at J, with 13 bases between. Method: immunoSEQ multiplex PCR; TCRdb's copy keeps in-frame clones and lacks some. The sample records 85,000 to 130,000 clones, roughly 88% being singletons. On this clone: Antigen unknown.

The rearrangement joins TRBV7-2 to TRBJ2-7; tentative D call: TRBD1 (5 bases). This specimen was peripheral blood, taken on day 0 of AZD1222 vaccination. The sequence derives from an adult in good health. Written as DNA, the CDR3 is TGTGCCAGCAGCTCGTCCCCGACAGTCTACGAGCAGTACTTC. This gives the protein CASSSSPTVYEQYF.